The clone carrying this T cell receptor (beta chain) was recorded only once. No antigen is known for it. TCRdb's table, derived via immunoSEQ multiplex PCR, lists solely in-frame clones and lacks some. The repertoire holds around 140,000 clones, about 88% seen once, with less than 9% in the top ten. The sample belongs to a study of cytomegalovirus exposure and HLA in healthy donors. About the research overall: The roughly 130 validation repertoires used the same platform as the approximately 700 first-cohort repertoires (as reported by a later analysis).

Study conclusions and caveats: The tendency of first-cohort TCR clusters to co-occur in the 120 or so validation repertoires was identified by a subsequent analysis. Cytomegalovirus association was assigned to 170 or so TCR beta chains.

The germline V and J ends were trimmed by 3 bases and 7 bases, with 15 bases remaining between them. The CDR3 covers 14 residues. CDR1 and CDR2 (germline): SNHLY, FYNNEI. The clonotype was recovered from a man between 18 and 35 years old in good health and CMV-seropositive. The sequencing input was PBMCs. The chain couples TRBV2 to TRBJ1-1; perhaps TRBD1 as D (6 bases). CDR3 bases: TGTGCCAGCAGTGAGAGGGGGAACAAGGGTGAAGCTTTCTTT. It codes for CASSERGNKGEAFF.